The 22 T cell receptor beta chains given below trace back to one sample, sequenced in a study of post-analysis software for immune sequencing data. Study-wide points: Relative to controls, patients had roughly five TRBV segments at higher frequency, with TRBV5-6, TRBV5-1 and TRBV20-1 among these.

For these receptors, no antigen is known. The TCR beta cDNA libraries contained unique molecular identifiers. A single record per CDR3 protein comes from TCRdb applying MiXCR to the PCR reads. The profile shows some 800,000 distinct CDR3 sequences, more than 45% of them singletons. The sequenced sample was blood. These receptors originate from a girl aged 10-17 years with multiple sclerosis.

This clonotype turned up a few times. The junction departs from germline at one end; a sequencing error may be responsible. The chain combines TRBV29-1 with TRBJ2-7; perhaps TRBD1 as D (5 bases). The CDR3 is 15 residues long. Germline V gene data show CDR1 as SQVTM and CDR2 as ANQGSEA. CDR3 sequence (DNA): TGCAGCGTCATACGTTGGGGCAGGGCCTCCCACGAGCAGTACTTC. It is translated as CSVIRWGRASHEQYF.

In this sample, this clonotype turned up once. CDR3: CAWSGGLAGGVTDTQYF. Written as DNA, the CDR3 is TGTGCCTGGAGTGGTGGACTAGCGGGAGGGGTCACAGATACGCAGTATTTT. The chain recombines TRBV30 with TRBJ2-3; 15 nucleotides agree with TRBD2. V lost 1 base, J lost 2 bases, and 4 bases stayed unmatched. Germline V gives CDR1 GTSNPN, CDR2 SVGIG (reference sequence). The CDR3 is made up of 17 amino acids.

This rearrangement joins TRBV27 to TRBJ1-4; 9 nucleotides agree with TRBD1. The CDR3 extends over 13 amino acids. V lost 9 bases to trimming and J lost 6 bases; unmatched junction nucleotides: 5. Looked up from germline, CDR1 is MNHEY and CDR2 is SMNVEV (reference sequence). CDR3 residues: CASTGGEDEKLFF. CDR3 sequence (DNA): TGTGCCAGTACAGGGGGCGAGGATGAAAAACTGTTTTTT.

This sequence joins TRBV7-9 and TRBJ2-7; 10 nucleotides align to TRBD2. Looked up from germline, CDR1 is SEHNR and CDR2 is FQNEAQ (reference sequence). The J segment lost 3 bases and the V segment lost 5 bases, leaving 7 bases of the junction unmatched. The CDR3 length is 15 residues. This CDR3 reads CASSPSGRADYEQYF. The CDR3 coding sequence is TGTGCCAGCAGCCCCAGCGGGAGGGCCGACTACGAGCAGTACTTC.

This clonotype was seen a handful of times. This sequence joins TRBV9 and TRBJ2-3, with D perhaps TRBD2 (6 bases). The CDR3 sequence is 15 residues long. Germline-derived CDR1 and CDR2 are SGDLS and YYNGEE. V was pared by 0 bases and J by 4 bases, with 12 bases between. The CDR3 protein is CASSVVSGAADTQYF. DNA for the CDR3: TGTGCCAGCAGCGTAGTGTCGGGAGCCGCAGATACGCAGTATTTT. Full variable domain (rest looked up from reference TRBV9 and TRBJ2-3): DSGVTQTPKHLITATGQRVTLRCSPRSGDLSVYWYQQSLDQGLQFLIQYYNGEERAKGNILERFSAQQFPDLHSELNLSSLELGDSALYFCASSVVSGAADTQYFGPGTRLTVL.

The chain links TRBV12-3 or TRBV12-4 to TRBJ1-2; D call uncertain. Trimming removed 2 bases from V and 0 bases from J, with 10 bases in between. The CDR3 consists of 15 residues. Here the CDR3 DNA reads TGTGCCAGCAGTTTATTGGCGGGGACTAACTATGGCTACACCTTC. Translation: CASSLLAGTNYGYTF.

The V and J genes are TRBV13 and TRBJ2-7, with 7 bases identical to TRBD1. V shed 4 bases and J 2 bases; nucleotides not matched to a gene: 11. There are 16 residues in the CDR3. The germline CDR1 and CDR2 sequences are PRHDT and FYEKMQ (reference sequence). The DNA of the CDR3 is TGTGCCAGCAGCTCCCGTGGGACAGAGGTCCCCTACGAGCAGTACTTC. Translating gives CASSSRGTEVPYEQYF.

V usage is TRBV2 and J usage is TRBJ1-5, with D perhaps TRBD1 (6 bases). This CDR3 region has 14 residues. CDR1 SNHLY and CDR2 FYNNEI come from the germline V gene. With 6 bases removed from V and 0 bases from J, the gap between germline ends came to 9 bases. This chain's CDR3 is CASRADSSNQPQHF. The CDR3 region has the DNA TGTGCCAGCAGGGCGGACAGTAGCAATCAGCCCCAGCATTTT.

In this sample, this clonotype turned up a few times. The rearrangement joins TRBV7-8 to TRBJ2-6; no clear D. Trimming pared 2 bases from V and 0 bases from J, leaving 17 bases between. The germline V gene encodes CDR1 SGHVS and CDR2 FQNEAQ. The CDR3 length is 19 residues. The CDR3 DNA reads as TGTGCCAGCAGCTTATGGGCTAGTTTTATATCCTCTGGGGCCAACGTCCTGACTTTC. The encoded protein is CASSLWASFISSGANVLTF.

This chain connects TRBV5-1 to TRBJ1-5, with D perhaps TRBD1 (5 bases). Germline lookup yields CDR1 SGHRS and CDR2 YFSETQ. The length of the CDR3 is 14 residues. V was shortened by 4 bases and J by 4 bases, with 12 bases between the two germline ends. The CDR3 is CASSLGDRNQPQHF. The CDR3 DNA sequence: TGCGCCAGCAGCCTAGGGGACCGAAATCAGCCCCAGCATTTT.

J is TRBJ1-6 and V is TRBV25-1, with D unclear. Trimming took 3 bases from V and 5 from J, leaving 14 bases between them. The CDR3 has 16 residues. The germline V gene encodes CDR1 MGHDK and CDR2 SYGVNS. For the CDR3, the DNA is TGTGCCAGCAGTGATCTTCGCGGTGGTAATAATTCACCCCTCCACTTT. Translated, it gives CASSDLRGGNNSPLHF.

The gene calls are TRBV27 and TRBJ2-5; 7 bases align to TRBD2. Germline V gives CDR1 MNHEY, CDR2 SMNVEV (reference sequence). The CDR3 contains 15 residues. J gave up 5 bases and V 3 bases, and 9 bases lay outside the gene matches. DNA for the CDR3: TGTGCCAGCAGTTTTGGTGGGAGGGCCGAGGAGACCCAGTACTTC. As protein: CASSFGGRAEETQYF.

The rearrangement joins TRBV3-1 to TRBJ2-1; no reliable D call. The V and J ends lost 1 base and 8 bases respectively, with 3 bases between them. CDR3 length equals 11 residues. The germline gives CDR1 LGHDT, CDR2 YNNKEL (reference sequence). This CDR3 reads CASSQVHEQFF. The CDR3 DNA sequence: TGTGCCAGCAGCCAAGTGCATGAGCAGTTCTTC.

This sequence joins TRBV3-1 and TRBJ2-5, with TRBD2 as a possible D gene (6 bases). The CDR3 covers 15 residues. Germline CDR1 reads LGHDT; CDR2 reads YNNKEL (reference sequence). Deletions cut 1 base from V and 5 bases from J, with 14 bases between. The CDR3 DNA sequence: TGTGCCAGCAGCCAAGGTATCGGGAGTGGTGAGACCCAGTACTTC. It encodes CASSQGIGSGETQYF.

This clonotype was detected a few times. The chain couples TRBV5-1 to TRBJ1-5; D is unclear. The CDR3 contains 14 residues. CDR1 SGHRS and CDR2 YFSETQ come from the germline V gene. Trimming shortened V by 0 bases and J by 3 bases, and 7 bases separated the two germline ends. CDR3: CASSLGENNQPQHF. The CDR3 nucleotides read TGCGCCAGCAGCTTGGGGGAAAACAATCAGCCCCAGCATTTT.

The rearrangement joins TRBV5-1 to TRBJ1-1; D possibly corresponds to TRBD1 (5 bases). The CDR3 is 13 amino acids. Germline CDR1 and CDR2: SGHRS and YFSETQ. V was pared by 2 bases and J by 14 bases, with 19 bases between. The CDR3 loop is CASSLSGTEEVFF. The CDR3 bases are TGCGCCAGCAGCTTATCCGGGACCGAGGAAGTGTTCTTT.

This sequence joins TRBV27 and TRBJ1-1, with D unresolved. This CDR3 region has 14 residues. V gave up 2 bases and J gave up 4 bases, with 11 bases separating them. CDR1 and CDR2 (germline): MNHEY, SMNVEV (reference sequence). The CDR3 bases are TGTGCCAGCAGTTTAGATGGGCTGGGCACTGAAGCTTTCTTT. This encodes CASSLDGLGTEAFF.

Comments on this clonotype: The junction departs from germline at one end; a sequencing error may be responsible. The rearrangement uses TRBV4-1 and TRBJ1-4; D might be TRBD1 (5 bases). There are 15 residues in the CDR3. The V gene's germline CDR1 is MGHRA and CDR2 YSYEKL. The CDR3 bases are TGCGCCAGCAGACAAGACCGGGGGGAGAGTGAAAAACTGTTTTTT. This codes for CASRQDRGESEKLFF.

The chain uses TRBV11-2 and TRBJ2-5; TRBD2 matches at 8 bases. Matching the DNA end better, TRBJ2-7 makes the J call doubtful. There are 14 residues in the CDR3. CDR1 is SGHAT, CDR2 FQNNGV, per germline. The CDR3 DNA reads TGTGCCAGCAGTCATGGACTAGCAGAATACGAGCAGTACTTC. This encodes CASSHGLAEYEQYF.

CDR3 sequence: CASSIDLTYNEQFF. The CDR3 bases are TGTGCCAGTAGTATAGATCTCACCTACAATGAGCAGTTCTTC. This sequence joins TRBV19 and TRBJ2-1, with D unresolved. V was cut by 0 bases and J by 2 bases, with 5 bases left in between. Germline CDR1 and CDR2: LNHDA and SQIVND (reference sequence). The CDR3 spans 14 residues.

This chain links TRBV7-4 with TRBJ2-7, with D tentatively TRBD1 (6 bases). This CDR3 is built from 15 residues. Looked up from germline, CDR1 is SGHVT and CDR2 is SQSDAQ. V dropped 3 bases and J dropped 0 bases, with 12 bases sitting between them. The CDR3 region has the DNA TGTGCCAGCAGCTTTGGGACAACTAGCTCCTACGAGCAGTACTTC. It codes for CASSFGTTSSYEQYF.

There are many counts of this clonotype. The chain combines TRBV28 with TRBJ2-5; D is perhaps TRBD1 (6 bases). The CDR3 runs 13 residues. Germline values: CDR1 MDHEN, CDR2 SYDVKM. V lost 4 bases to trimming and J lost 5 bases, with 11 bases between them. CDR3 nucleotide sequence: TGTGCCAGCAGTTCCCCAGGGGCCGAGACCCAGTACTTC. Translation gives CASSSPGAETQYF. Full variable domain (rest looked up from reference TRBV28 and TRBJ2-5): DVKVTQSSRYLVKRTGEKVFLECVQDMDHENMFWYRQDPGLGLRLIYFSYDVKMKEKGDIPEGYSVSREKKERFSLILESASTNQTSMYLCASSSPGAETQYFGPGTRLLVL.